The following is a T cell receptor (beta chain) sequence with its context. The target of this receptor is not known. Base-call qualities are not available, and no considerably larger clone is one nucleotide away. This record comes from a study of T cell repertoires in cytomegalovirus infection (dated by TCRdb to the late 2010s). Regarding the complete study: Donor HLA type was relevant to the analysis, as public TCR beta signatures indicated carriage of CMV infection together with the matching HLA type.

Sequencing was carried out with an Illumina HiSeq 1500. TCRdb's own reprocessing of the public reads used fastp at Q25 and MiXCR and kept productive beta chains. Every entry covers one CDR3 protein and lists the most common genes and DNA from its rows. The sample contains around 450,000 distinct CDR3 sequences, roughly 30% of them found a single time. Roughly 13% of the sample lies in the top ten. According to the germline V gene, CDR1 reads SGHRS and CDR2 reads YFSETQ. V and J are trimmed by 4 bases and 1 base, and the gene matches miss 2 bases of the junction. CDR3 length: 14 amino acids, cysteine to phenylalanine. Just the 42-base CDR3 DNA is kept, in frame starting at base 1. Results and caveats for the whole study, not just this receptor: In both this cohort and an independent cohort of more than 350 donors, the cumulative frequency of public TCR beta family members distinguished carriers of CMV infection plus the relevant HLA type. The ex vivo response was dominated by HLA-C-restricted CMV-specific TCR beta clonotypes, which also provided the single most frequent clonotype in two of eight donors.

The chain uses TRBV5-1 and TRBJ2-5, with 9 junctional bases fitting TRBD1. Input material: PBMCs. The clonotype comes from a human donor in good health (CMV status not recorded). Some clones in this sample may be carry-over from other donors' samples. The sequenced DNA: TGCGCCAGCAGCGTGGGACAGGGCCAAGAGACCCAGTACTTC. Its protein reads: CASSVGQGQETQYF.